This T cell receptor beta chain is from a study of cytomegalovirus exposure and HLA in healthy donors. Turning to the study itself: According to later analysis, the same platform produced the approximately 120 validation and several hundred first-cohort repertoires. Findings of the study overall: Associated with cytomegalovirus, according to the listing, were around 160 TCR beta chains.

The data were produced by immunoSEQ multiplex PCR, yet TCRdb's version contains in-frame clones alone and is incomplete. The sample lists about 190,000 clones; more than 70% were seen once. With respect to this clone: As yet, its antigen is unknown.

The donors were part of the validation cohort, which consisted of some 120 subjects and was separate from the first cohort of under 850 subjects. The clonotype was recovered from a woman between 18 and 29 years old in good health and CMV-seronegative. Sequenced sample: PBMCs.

CDR3 DNA: TGCGCCAGCAGCCAGGCACTAGCGGGAGATCGAAATGAGCAGTTCTTC. The encoded protein is CASSQALAGDRNEQFF. The chain combines TRBV10-1 with TRBJ2-1; 11 bases line up with TRBD2. J lost 7 bases, V lost 6 bases, and 11 bases had no gene match. The germline V gene has CDR1 WNHNN and CDR2 SYGVQD (reference sequence). The CDR3 spans 16 residues.